What follows are 13 T cell receptor beta chains derived from one specimen sequenced in a study of shared clonotypes between healthy human individuals. The protocol was immunoSEQ multiplex PCR, while the TCRdb copy is restricted to in-frame clones and leaves out a portion. The table includes 2 million to 2.5 million clones, approximately 93% detected once. Sequenced sample: naive CD4+ T cells from PBMCs. Subset described: CD45RA+ positively selected. Receptors were obtained from a young man in good health. Some clones in this sample may be carry-over from other donors' samples.

This clone was picked up a small number of times. V usage is TRBV6-1 and J usage is TRBJ1-5, with a tentative D call TRBD1 (6 bases). The CDR3 has 14 amino acids. The V gene's germline CDR1 is MNHNS and CDR2 SASEGT. V was shortened by 0 bases and J by 5 bases, with 8 bases between the two germline ends. The CDR3 DNA reads TGTGCCAGCAGTGAAGCGGGGGGCTATCAGCCCCAGCATTTT. Its translation: CASSEAGGYQPQHF.

The DNA for the CDR3 is TGTGCCAGTACATTCGAGACAGGGACCAACACCGGGGAGCTGTTTTTT. Protein: CASTFETGTNTGELFF. The chain joins TRBV19 to TRBJ2-2; 7 bases line up with TRBD1. J lost 2 bases, V lost 7 bases, and 10 bases had no gene match. Per the germline V gene, CDR1 is LNHDA and CDR2 is SQIVND (reference sequence). CDR3 length equals 16 residues.

This clone was seen only once. The rearrangement uses TRBV7-9 and TRBJ2-3; D is unresolved. The V end lost 2 bases, the J end lost 7 bases, and 10 bases lay between the germline ends. Germline V gives CDR1 SEHNR, CDR2 FQNEAQ (reference sequence). The CDR3 length is 13 residues. The CDR3 DNA sequence: TGTGCCAGCAGCTTAATTCTTCGAAATACGCAGTATTTT. This gives the protein CASSLILRNTQYF.

The CDR3 region is CASSLVQGFSYEQYF. CDR3 in DNA: TGTGCCAGCAGCTTAGTACAGGGATTTTCCTACGAGCAGTACTTC. This rearrangement joins TRBV7-3 to TRBJ2-7; D perhaps matches TRBD1 (6 bases). Germline V gives CDR1 SGHTA, CDR2 FQGTGA. CDR3 size: 15 residues. V was cut by 2 bases and J by 1 base, with 12 bases left in between.

The genes are TRBV19 and TRBJ1-1, with a tentative D call TRBD1 (6 bases). The V end was cut by 7 bases, the J end by 5 bases, with 17 bases between. Germline V gives CDR1 LNHDA, CDR2 SQIVND (reference sequence). CDR3 size: 14 residues. CDR3 DNA: TGTGCCAGTAATTTCAGGGGTGGGACAACTGAAGCTTTCTTT. Its translation is CASNFRGGTTEAFF.

V and J are TRBV5-5 and TRBJ2-1, with D perhaps TRBD2 (6 bases). Trimming pared 3 bases from V and 3 bases from J, leaving 10 bases between. The germline V gene has CDR1 SGHKS and CDR2 YYEKEE (reference sequence). The CDR3 totals 14 residues. The DNA for the CDR3 is TGTGCCAGCAGCTATCCGGAGGGCTACAATGAGCAGTTCTTC. Translation gives CASSYPEGYNEQFF.

The V call is TRBV14, the J call TRBJ2-7, with a weak D call TRBD1 (6 bases). The CDR3 sequence is 14 residues long. The germline V gene encodes CDR1 SGHDN and CDR2 FVKESK. The V end lost 5 bases, the J end lost 3 bases, and 14 bases lay between the germline ends. CDR3 amino acids: CASSEWRTVYEQYF. The CDR3 DNA is TGTGCCAGCAGCGAATGGCGGACAGTCTACGAGCAGTACTTC.

Notes on this clone: At one of its ends the junction is not consistent with the germline gene, which may arise from a read error. This chain connects TRBV5-6 to TRBJ2-7, with D possibly matching TRBD1 (7 bases). The CDR3 is made up of 13 amino acids. Germline V gives CDR1 SGHDT, CDR2 YYEEEE. The CDR3 coding sequence is TGTGCCAGCAGCTTGGGGGTCGTGCGGGACAGAGTCTTC. It yields the protein CASSLGVVRDRVF.

The chain carries TRBV11-2 and TRBJ2-1; 7 nucleotides align to TRBD2. The CDR3 runs 19 residues. Looked up from germline, CDR1 is SGHAT and CDR2 is FQNNGV. The J segment lost 0 bases and the V segment lost 5 bases, leaving 16 bases of the junction unmatched. The CDR3 nucleotides are TGTGCCAGCAGCGCCCTGGGAGGGACTGGGGGTTCCTCCTACAATGAGCAGTTCTTC. As protein: CASSALGGTGGSSYNEQFF.

The J gene is TRBJ2-2, the V gene TRBV5-1; no clear D. Germline values: CDR1 SGHRS, CDR2 YFSETQ. The CDR3 runs to 16 residues. The V and J ends lost 0 bases and 3 bases respectively, with 12 bases between them. The DNA of the CDR3 is TGCGCCAGCAGCTTGGATTTCACAGAATACACCGGGGAGCTGTTTTTT. This translates into CASSLDFTEYTGELFF.

This rearrangement joins TRBV7-2 to TRBJ2-2; 16 bases fit TRBD2. CDR1 and CDR2 (germline): SGHTA, FQGNSA. CDR3 length: 19 residues. J lost 6 bases, V lost 3 bases, and 10 bases had no gene match. The CDR3 loop reads CASSLGLAGGPALSGELFF. The CDR3 DNA reads as TGTGCCAGCAGCTTGGGACTAGCGGGAGGGCCGGCGCTGTCCGGGGAGCTGTTTTTT.

The CDR3: CASTATSMVYGYTF. The CDR3 DNA sequence: TGTGCCAGTACCGCAACCAGCATGGTGTATGGCTACACCTTC. This chain links TRBV19 with TRBJ1-2; D uncertain. The V end was cut by 7 bases, the J end by 5 bases, with 17 bases between. CDR3 size: 14 residues. Germline-derived CDR1 and CDR2 are LNHDA and SQIVND (reference sequence).

The chain is built from TRBV29-1 and TRBJ2-5; TRBD1 might be the D (6 bases). The CDR3 totals 13 residues. Germline assignment: CDR1 SQVTM and CDR2 ANQGSEA. Trimming removed 8 bases from V and 5 bases from J, with 18 bases in between. CDR3 sequence reads: CSMTVTRGETQYF. The CDR3 nucleotides are TGCAGCATGACTGTGACGAGGGGGGAGACCCAGTACTTC.